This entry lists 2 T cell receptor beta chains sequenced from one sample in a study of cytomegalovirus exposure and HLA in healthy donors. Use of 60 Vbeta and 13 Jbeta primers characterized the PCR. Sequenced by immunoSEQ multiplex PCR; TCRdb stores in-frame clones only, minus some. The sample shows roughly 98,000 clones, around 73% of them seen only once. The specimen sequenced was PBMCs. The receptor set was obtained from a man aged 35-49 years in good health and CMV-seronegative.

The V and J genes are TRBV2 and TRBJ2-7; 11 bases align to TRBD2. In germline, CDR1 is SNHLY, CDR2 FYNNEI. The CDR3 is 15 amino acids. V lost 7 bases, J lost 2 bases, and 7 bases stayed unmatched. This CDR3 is CASKFGLAGTYEQYF. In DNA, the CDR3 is TGTGCCAGCAAATTCGGACTAGCGGGCACCTACGAGCAGTACTTC.

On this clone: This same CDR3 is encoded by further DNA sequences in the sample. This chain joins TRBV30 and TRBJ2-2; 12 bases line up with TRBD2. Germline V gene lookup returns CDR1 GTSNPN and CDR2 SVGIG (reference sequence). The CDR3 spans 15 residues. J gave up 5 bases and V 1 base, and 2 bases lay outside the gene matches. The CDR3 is CAWSGLAGVTGELFF. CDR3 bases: TGTGCCTGGAGTGGACTAGCGGGAGTGACCGGGGAGCTGTTTTTT. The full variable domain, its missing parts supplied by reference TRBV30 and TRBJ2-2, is SQTIHQWPATLVQPVGSPLSLECTVEGTSNPNLYWYRQAAGRGLQLLFYSVGIGQISSEVPQNLSASRPQDRQFILSSKKLLLSDSGFYLCAWSGLAGVTGELFFGEGSRLTVL.